This TCR beta chain was captured by sequencing in a study of T cells after yellow fever vaccination. TCR cDNA was made by 5'RACE template switching, adding a universal primer site and UMIs. TCRdb re-analysed the 5' RACE reads in MiXCR, keeping a single row per CDR3 protein. The data hold approximately 250,000 distinct CDR3 sequences, with 3.6% observed a single time. The J segment lost 3 bases and the V segment lost 6 bases, leaving 3 bases of the junction unmatched. The CDR3 is made up of 15 amino acids. Study conclusions and caveats: Just a small share of clonotypes turned up in the CD4 compartment as well as the CD8 compartment.

Details on this clonotype: Its target is unknown.

The rearrangement uses TRBV12-3 or TRBV12-4 and TRBJ2-1, with 12 bases lining up with TRBD2. Material: PBMCs, obtained 15 days after the yellow fever booster vaccination. The sequence derives from a man aged 18 to 30 who received the YFV17D yellow fever vaccine. The CDR3 nucleotides are TGTGCCAGCAGGCTAGCGGGGGGGTTCTACAATGAGCAGTTCTTC. Its protein is CASRLAGGFYNEQFF.